This T cell receptor (beta chain) comes out of a study of shared clonotypes between healthy human individuals. About the study: Three plates each covered CD4 naive and memory; CD8 naive two, CD8 memory one.

Points from the study as a whole: The study generally estimated greater richness for naive than memory subsets.

This clone was found once. The antigen is unknown. Naive CD45RA+ and memory CD45RA-negative subsets were split from CD4+ cells. Each subset's genomic DNA was split evenly across several immunoSEQ plates. The method was immunoSEQ multiplex PCR; TCRdb's version includes in-frame clones alone and lacks a portion of them. The sample lists around 2.5 million clones, approximately 93% occurring once. The receptor's source is a man aged 18 to 30 in good health. Some clones in this sample may be carry-over from other donors' samples. The sequenced material came from naive CD4+ T cells from PBMCs. Subset: CD45RA+ positively selected.

The DNA of the CDR3 is TGTGCCAGCAGCCGAGACGGGAGGAGCTCCTACGAGCAGTACTTC. Translating it yields CASSRDGRSSYEQYF. The chain uses TRBV14 and TRBJ2-7; 7 positions agree with TRBD2. This CDR3 contains 15 residues. Germline CDR1 reads SGHDN; CDR2 reads FVKESK. Trimming cost V 4 bases and J 0 bases; bases outside gene matches: 6.